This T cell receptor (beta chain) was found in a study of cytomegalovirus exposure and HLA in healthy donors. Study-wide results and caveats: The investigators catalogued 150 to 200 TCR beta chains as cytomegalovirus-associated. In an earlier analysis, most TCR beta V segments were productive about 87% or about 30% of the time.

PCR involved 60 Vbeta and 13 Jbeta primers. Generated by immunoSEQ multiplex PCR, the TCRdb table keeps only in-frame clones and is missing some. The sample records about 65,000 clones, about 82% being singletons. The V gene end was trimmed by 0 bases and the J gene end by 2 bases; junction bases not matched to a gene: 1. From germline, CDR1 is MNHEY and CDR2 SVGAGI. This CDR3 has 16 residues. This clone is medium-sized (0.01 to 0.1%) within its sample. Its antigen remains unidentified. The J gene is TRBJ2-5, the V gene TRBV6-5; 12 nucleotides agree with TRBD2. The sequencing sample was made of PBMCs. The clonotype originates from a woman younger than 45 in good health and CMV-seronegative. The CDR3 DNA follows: TGTGCCAGCAGTTACTCCGGGACTAGCGGGCAAGAGACCCAGTACTTC. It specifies CASSYSGTSGQETQYF.